Listed here are 29 T cell receptor beta chains from one sample, sequenced in a study of shared clonotypes between healthy human individuals. Naive CD8 cells lacked CD45RO and underwent positive selection for CCR7, leaving out terminally differentiated effector memory CD45RA+ cells. Measured with immunoSEQ multiplex PCR; TCRdb has only the in-frame clones, and not every one. The table has roughly 1,800,000 clones, approximately 94% seen once. The sample consisted of naive CD8+ T cells sorted from blood. All receptors derive from a man aged 18 to 30 in good health.

This chain uses TRBV27 with TRBJ2-3; 7 nucleotides match TRBD2. This CDR3 has 13 residues. Germline lookup yields CDR1 MNHEY and CDR2 SMNVEV (reference sequence). Losses at the gene ends were 6 bases for V and 2 bases for J; bases not matched to a gene: 2. The CDR3: CASRSGNTDTQYF. The CDR3 DNA sequence: TGTGCCAGCAGGAGCGGGAACACAGATACGCAGTATTTT.

The CDR3 region is CASSNTGTSPPTNEKLFF. CDR3 bases: TGCGCCAGCAGCAATACAGGTACCTCTCCCCCCACTAATGAAAAACTGTTTTTT. The rearrangement links TRBV10-1 to TRBJ1-4; D possibly corresponds to TRBD1 (5 bases). V lost 6 bases and J 2 bases, leaving 22 bases between the germline ends. This CDR3 contains 18 residues. CDR1 and CDR2 from the germline V gene are WNHNN and SYGVQD (reference sequence).

A word on this clone: Other DNA sequences from this sample encode an identical CDR3 as well. The chain is built from TRBV4-1 and TRBJ2-7; D remains unclear. Trimming cost V 3 bases and J 0 bases, with 6 bases left between them. The CDR3 runs 13 residues. Germline assignment: CDR1 MGHRA and CDR2 YSYEKL. CDR3 coding DNA: TGCGCCAGCAGCCAGTTAAACTCCTACGAGCAGTACTTC. Its translation: CASSQLNSYEQYF.

The rearrangement joins TRBV4-1 to TRBJ2-7, with TRBD1 matching 8 bases. Germline assignment: CDR1 MGHRA and CDR2 YSYEKL. CDR3 length equals 15 residues. V shed 4 bases and J 2 bases; nucleotides not matched to a gene: 7. CDR3 coding DNA: TGCGCCAGCAGCCCTGACAGGGGCCAAGCCTACGAGCAGTACTTC. This sequence encodes CASSPDRGQAYEQYF.

This chain uses TRBV11-2 with TRBJ2-3, with no clear D. CDR3 length equals 14 residues. Trimming cost V 0 bases and J 6 bases, with 10 bases left between them. Germline CDR1 is SGHAT and CDR2 is FQNNGV. As DNA, the CDR3 is TGTGCCAGCAGCTTAGATCGGTCACCCGATACGCAGTATTTT. This encodes CASSLDRSPDTQYF.

To note about this clone: The same CDR3 also results from other DNA sequences found in this sample. The chain carries TRBV2 and TRBJ2-7, with 7 bases that match TRBD2. Trimming took 0 bases from V and 4 from J; bases not matched to a gene: 3. Germline CDR1 is SNHLY and CDR2 is FYNNEI. The CDR3 has 14 residues. Written as DNA, the CDR3 is TGTGCCAGCAGTGAAGCTGGGGGGGGATACGAGCAGTACTTC. Amino acids: CASSEAGGGYEQYF.

The chain couples TRBV27 to TRBJ2-5; D assignment may be TRBD1 or TRBD2 (5 bases each). The CDR3 is 14 amino acids. Germline assignment: CDR1 MNHEY and CDR2 SMNVEV (reference sequence). The V end lost 6 bases, the J end lost 5 bases, and 16 bases lay between the germline ends. The chain's CDR3 is CASRLRGTGETQYF. The CDR3 DNA reads as TGTGCCAGCAGACTCCGGGGCACTGGGGAGACCCAGTACTTC.

This CDR3 is CASSDTTGANEQFF. In DNA form, the CDR3 reads TGTGCCAGCAGTGATACTACAGGGGCTAATGAGCAGTTCTTC. The rearrangement uses TRBV27 and TRBJ2-1; 7 bases fit TRBD1. The V gene end was trimmed by 5 bases and the J gene end by 7 bases; junction bases not matched to a gene: 8. CDR3 length: 14 residues. From germline, CDR1 is MNHEY and CDR2 SMNVEV (reference sequence).

This chain uses TRBV6-5 with TRBJ2-1; 10 positions match TRBD2. This CDR3 has 15 residues. Germline CDR1 MNHEY, CDR2 SVGAGI. The J segment lost 4 bases and the V segment lost 4 bases, leaving 4 bases of the junction unmatched. As DNA, the CDR3 is TGTGCCAGCAGTTCTAGCGGGAGCGATTACAATGAGCAGTTCTTC. Protein sequence: CASSSSGSDYNEQFF.

This chain joins TRBV5-1 and TRBJ2-7, with TRBD2 matching 13 bases. The germline V gene has CDR1 SGHRS and CDR2 YFSETQ. The junction had 4 bases not matched to a gene; V was cut back by 0 bases and J by 4 bases. The CDR3 is 16 amino acids. The CDR3 spells CASSLGLAGGSYEQYF. In DNA form, the CDR3 reads TGCGCCAGCAGCTTGGGACTAGCGGGAGGCTCTTACGAGCAGTACTTC.

This chain connects TRBV7-6 to TRBJ2-7; D might be TRBD2 (6 bases). Trimming removed 4 bases from V and 7 bases from J, with 23 bases in between. This CDR3 contains 16 residues. Germline loops: CDR1 SGHVS, CDR2 FNYEAQ. For the CDR3, the DNA is TGTGCCAGCAGCTCTGGGCCGGCCGGGACTTCTAATGAGCAGTACTTC. Amino acid sequence: CASSSGPAGTSNEQYF.

The chain combines TRBV10-1 with TRBJ2-3; D is unclear. CDR3 length: 14 amino acids. Germline CDR1 and CDR2: WNHNN and SYGVQD (reference sequence). Trimming cost V 3 bases and J 6 bases, with 13 bases left between them. The chain's CDR3 is CASSDSRLSDTQYF. DNA for the CDR3: TGCGCCAGCAGTGACTCGAGACTGAGCGATACGCAGTATTTT.

The chain is built from TRBV15 and TRBJ2-7; D tentatively reads TRBD1 or TRBD2 (6 bases each). The CDR3 consists of 16 residues. Per the germline V gene, CDR1 is LNHNV and CDR2 is YYDKDF (reference sequence). V lost 5 bases, J lost 2 bases, and 19 bases lay in between. CDR3 residues: CATSSPGGVKPYEQYF. The CDR3, as DNA: TGTGCCACCAGCTCACCCGGGGGCGTCAAACCCTACGAGCAGTACTTC.

This rearrangement joins TRBV7-9 to TRBJ2-7; D could derive from TRBD1 or TRBD2 (5 bases each). The CDR3 runs to 13 residues. From germline, CDR1 is SEHNR and CDR2 FQNEAQ (reference sequence). The V gene lost 5 bases and the J gene lost 3 bases, with 11 bases spanning the gap. The DNA of the CDR3 is TGTGCCAGCAGCCTCGGGGCCTACTACGAGCAGTACTTC. This sequence encodes CASSLGAYYEQYF.

This clone has only one observation. The rearrangement uses TRBV25-1 and TRBJ1-4; perhaps TRBD1 as D (6 bases). CDR3 length equals 17 residues. Germline loops: CDR1 MGHDK, CDR2 SYGVNS. V was pared by 4 bases and J by 3 bases, with 18 bases between. The CDR3 nucleotides are TGTGCCAGCAGTGCCTCTTACCAGGGGTGGGCTAATGAAAAACTGTTTTTT. This encodes CASSASYQGWANEKLFF.

DNA for the CDR3: TGTGCCAGCAGCTCGCCCCCTACAGGGGGCGGCTATGGCTACACCTTC. Translated, it gives CASSSPPTGGGYGYTF. The chain uses TRBV7-4 and TRBJ1-2, with TRBD1 identical over 9 bases. The CDR3 runs to 16 residues. The V gene end was trimmed by 4 bases and the J gene end by 4 bases; junction bases not matched to a gene: 10. Germline V gene data show CDR1 as SGHVT and CDR2 as SQSDAQ.

A few counts support this clone. The chain is built from TRBV3-2 and TRBJ2-7. TRBV3-2 is a pseudogene segment. The length of the CDR3 is 9 residues. In DNA, the CDR3 is TGTGCCAGCAGAGTCGAGCAGTACTTC. It encodes CASRVEQYF.

The rearrangement links TRBV5-4 to TRBJ2-1, with 8 bases that match TRBD2. Germline trimming cut 4 bases from V and 2 bases from J; bases unmatched to any gene: 8. CDR1 and CDR2 from the germline V gene are SGHNT and YYREEE (reference sequence). The CDR3 has 16 amino acids. The CDR3 DNA is TGTGCCAGCAGCGATATAACTAGCGGTCCCTACAATGAGCAGTTCTTC. Residues: CASSDITSGPYNEQFF.

This chain links TRBV7-9 with TRBJ2-1; either TRBD1 or TRBD2 may fit D (5 bases each). This CDR3 spans 15 amino acids. V gave up 8 bases and J gave up 2 bases, with 16 bases separating them. Germline V gene lookup returns CDR1 SEHNR and CDR2 FQNEAQ (reference sequence). CDR3 in amino acids: CASDGGERTYNEQFF. The DNA for the CDR3 is TGTGCCAGCGATGGGGGAGAAAGGACCTACAATGAGCAGTTCTTC.

J is TRBJ2-7 and V is TRBV27; no clear D. The CDR3 length is 13 residues. The germline CDR1 and CDR2 sequences are MNHEY and SMNVEV (reference sequence). Trimming pared 4 bases from V and 4 bases from J, leaving 11 bases between. The CDR3 DNA reads TGTGCCAGCAGTTCGGTGGCGGAGTACGAGCAGTACTTC. Amino acid sequence: CASSSVAEYEQYF.

The chain couples TRBV4-3 to TRBJ2-7; 12 bases line up with TRBD2. CDR1 and CDR2 from the germline V gene are LGHNA and YSLEER. This CDR3 region has 15 residues. The J segment lost 6 bases and the V segment lost 3 bases, leaving 6 bases of the junction unmatched. The CDR3: CASSHRLAGVSEQYF. The CDR3 coding sequence is TGCGCCAGCAGCCACCGACTAGCGGGAGTTTCCGAGCAGTACTTC.

The V call is TRBV28, the J call TRBJ2-3; 9 positions match TRBD1. Germline trimming cut 6 bases from V and 6 bases from J; bases unmatched to any gene: 7. The germline CDR1 and CDR2 sequences are MDHEN and SYDVKM. The CDR3 spans 14 residues. CDR3 region: CASRLGQGPDTQYF. CDR3 nucleotides: TGTGCCAGCAGACTGGGACAGGGCCCCGATACGCAGTATTTT.

The CDR3 region is CASSLEQRGYEQYF. For the CDR3, the DNA is TGCGCCAGCAGCTTGGAACAGAGAGGGTACGAGCAGTACTTC. The rearrangement uses TRBV5-1 and TRBJ2-7; D is perhaps TRBD2 (5 bases). The germline gives CDR1 SGHRS, CDR2 YFSETQ. The CDR3 runs 14 residues. V was cut by 0 bases and J by 4 bases, with 11 bases left in between. Complete variable domain (other parts from reference TRBV5-1 and TRBJ2-7): KAGVTQTPRYLIKTRGQQVTLSCSPISGHRSVSWYQQTPGQGLQFLFEYFSETQRNKGNFPGRFSGRQFSNSRSEMNVSTLELGDSALYLCASSLEQRGYEQYFGPGTRLTVT.

This sequence joins TRBV13 and TRBJ1-3; D gene uncertain. V was shortened by 3 bases and J by 4 bases, with 10 bases between the two germline ends. The CDR3 is made up of 14 amino acids. Per the germline V gene, CDR1 is PRHDT and CDR2 is FYEKMQ (reference sequence). The CDR3 coding sequence is TGTGCCAGCAGCTTGGTGCAGACAGGAAACACCATATATTTT. Its protein is CASSLVQTGNTIYF.

V gene TRBV6-5 combines with J gene TRBJ1-1; 9 bases match TRBD1. Germline V gene lookup returns CDR1 MNHEY and CDR2 SVGAGI. Trimming took 1 base from V and 5 from J; bases not matched to a gene: 8. CDR3 length: 16 amino acids. The CDR3 loop is CASSYYPDRGVTEAFF. The CDR3 region has the DNA TGTGCCAGCAGTTACTATCCGGACAGGGGAGTTACTGAAGCTTTCTTT.

The V and J genes are TRBV27 and TRBJ2-7; maybe TRBD2 (7 bases). The CDR3 sequence is 13 residues long. The V end lost 8 bases, the J end lost 7 bases, and 18 bases lay between the germline ends. Germline lookup yields CDR1 MNHEY and CDR2 SMNVEV (reference sequence). CDR3 in amino acids: CASRPGGAGEQYF. Here the CDR3 DNA reads TGTGCCAGCCGGCCGGGGGGCGCGGGGGAGCAGTACTTC.

The V call is TRBV6-5, the J call TRBJ1-2, with a weak D call TRBD1 (6 bases). CDR1 is MNHEY, CDR2 SVGAGI, per germline. The CDR3 sequence is 15 residues long. The V gene lost 0 bases and the J gene lost 4 bases, with 12 bases spanning the gap. The CDR3 nucleotides are TGTGCCAGCAGTTACTCGACAGGTTCTCCCTATGGCTACACCTTC. This gives the protein CASSYSTGSPYGYTF.

Turning to this clone: Other DNA sequences in this specimen translate into the identical CDR3. The CDR3 DNA reads as TGTGCCAGCAGTTGGACAGGGAGCAATCAGCCCCAGCATTTT. Protein product: CASSWTGSNQPQHF. This chain uses TRBV27 with TRBJ1-5; 8 nucleotides line up with TRBD1. Germline V CDR1 and CDR2: MNHEY, SMNVEV (reference sequence). This CDR3 region has 14 residues. V shed 4 bases, J shed 1 base, and the junction held 0 bases outside the gene matches.

The rearrangement uses TRBV4-3 and TRBJ2-2; 9 bases align to TRBD2. The germline CDR1 and CDR2 sequences are LGHNA and YSLEER. The CDR3 length is 16 residues. Losses at the gene ends were 3 bases for V and 4 bases for J; bases not matched to a gene: 6. This chain's CDR3 is CASSHAGTSFTGELFF. DNA for the CDR3: TGCGCCAGCAGCCATGCCGGGACTAGCTTCACCGGGGAGCTGTTTTTT.